These 3 T cell receptor beta chains were all obtained from the same sample, sequenced in a study of blood T cell repertoires in COVID-19. Measured with immunoSEQ multiplex PCR; TCRdb has only the in-frame clones, and not every one. This table holds fewer than 300,000 clones, 90% to 95% found once. The sample taken for sequencing was peripheral blood. The source of these receptors is a woman in her twenties or thirties with COVID-19, enrolled during active disease.

V gene TRBV10-2 combines with J gene TRBJ2-7; TRBD2 matches at 13 bases. The ends lost 7 bases at V and 0 bases at J; junction bases unmatched: 9. Per germline, CDR1 WSHSY and CDR2 SAAADI. This CDR3 is 17 amino acids long. The DNA of the CDR3 is TGCGCCAGCACGCAGACTAGCGGGAGGTTCGACTCCTACGAGCAGTACTTC. It yields the protein CASTQTSGRFDSYEQYF.

The rearrangement joins TRBV2 to TRBJ1-2, with D tentatively TRBD1 (6 bases). Germline CDR1 and CDR2: SNHLY and FYNNEI. The CDR3 sequence is 13 residues long. Trimming left V 4 bases short and J 2 bases short, with 8 bases between. CDR3 nucleotides: TGTGCCAGCAGTGCAGGGGAGAACTATGGCTACACCTTC. Translation: CASSAGENYGYTF.

The rearrangement links TRBV2 to TRBJ2-7, with 12 bases that match TRBD2. CDR3 length equals 14 residues. Germline V lookup: CDR1 SNHLY, CDR2 FYNNEI. With 7 bases clipped from V and 5 bases from J, the junction kept 6 bases outside the gene matches. The CDR3 sequence: CASNRLAGVNEQYF. The CDR3 bases are TGTGCCAGCAATAGACTAGCGGGAGTGAACGAGCAGTACTTC.